This T cell receptor beta chain was recorded in a study of blood T cells in healthy people across ages. Study observations and caveats: With donor CMV status unknown, expanded clonotype changes were possibly confounded. TCR beta diversity per million T cells fell roughly linearly with age.

Then a second PCR, running about 6 to 12 cycles, was carried out with a sample-barcoded 5' primer and a J-beta primer mix. From the 5' RACE reads, TCRdb called clonotypes with MiXCR, one entry per CDR3 protein. The sample consists of roughly 500,000 distinct CDR3 sequences, more than 20% of them appearing once. CDR3 size: 16 residues. CDR1 and CDR2 from the germline V gene are MDHEN and SYDVKM. The V and J ends lost 7 bases and 6 bases respectively, with 24 bases between them. This clonotype was recorded a few times. What it binds is not known. This sample also belongs to another study, concerning T cells of mothers and their children. That report adds: Whether pairs are related or unrelated, thymic selection shapes their TCR recombination output in much the same way.

Sequences were obtained from blood. This sequence joins TRBV28 and TRBJ1-1; perhaps TRBD1 as D (5 bases). The sequence was obtained from a boy aged 5 to 17 in good health. The CDR3 loop is CASKNNWWAGDAEAFF. The CDR3 bases are TGTGCCAGCAAAAACAATTGGTGGGCGGGGGATGCTGAAGCTTTCTTT.